Below, 9 T cell receptor beta chains from the same sample are listed, as sequenced in a study of blood T cell repertoires in COVID-19. The protocol was immunoSEQ multiplex PCR, while the TCRdb copy is restricted to in-frame clones and leaves out a portion. The sample yields approximately 230,000 clones, around 90% seen once. Sequenced sample: PBMCs or T cells enriched from blood (not recorded which). These TCRs come from a woman under 40 with acute COVID-19.

The chain uses TRBV10-1 and TRBJ2-3, with 7 bases that match TRBD2. This CDR3 has 15 residues. V lost 0 bases to trimming and J lost 1 base; unmatched junction nucleotides: 1. Germline CDR1 is WNHNN and CDR2 is SYGVQD (reference sequence). As DNA, the CDR3 is TGCGCCAGCAGTGAGTCTAGCGGGCGCACAGATACGCAGTATTTT. Translated, it gives CASSESSGRTDTQYF.

The genes are TRBV7-3 and TRBJ2-1, with a weak D call TRBD2 (6 bases). CDR1 and CDR2 from the germline V gene are SGHTA and FQGTGA. CDR3 length: 16 residues. V was pared by 1 base and J by 7 bases, with 17 bases between. The CDR3 protein is CASSLNQPGLTNEQFF. The CDR3 nucleotides read TGTGCCAGCAGCTTAAACCAACCGGGACTCACAAATGAGCAGTTCTTC.

V usage is TRBV6-5 and J usage is TRBJ2-7, with 9 bases fitting TRBD2. Per germline, CDR1 MNHEY and CDR2 SVGAGI. This CDR3 region has 15 residues. Trimming removed 0 bases from V and 3 bases from J; junction bases left unmatched: 3. CDR3 bases: TGTGCCAGCAGTTACTCCCGCGGGGGGGACTACGAGCAGTACTTC. Translating gives CASSYSRGGDYEQYF.

This chain uses TRBV2 with TRBJ1-4; maybe TRBD1 (6 bases). Germline CDR1 is SNHLY and CDR2 is FYNNEI. Trimming cost V 7 bases and J 4 bases, with 13 bases left between them. This CDR3 region has 14 residues. The CDR3 here is CASKAGVHNEKLFF. CDR3 coding DNA: TGTGCCAGCAAGGCAGGGGTCCATAATGAAAAACTGTTTTTT.

This sequence joins TRBV6-5 and TRBJ2-3; 9 bases match TRBD2. The germline V gene has CDR1 MNHEY and CDR2 SVGAGI. The CDR3 runs to 16 residues. Trimming cost V 2 bases and J 3 bases; bases outside gene matches: 6. CDR3 amino acids: CASSYEGGGGTDTQYF. CDR3 DNA: TGTGCCAGCAGTTACGAAGGCGGGGGGGGGACAGATACGCAGTATTTT.

V and J are TRBV2 and TRBJ2-1, with 10 bases fitting TRBD2. CDR1 is SNHLY, CDR2 FYNNEI, per germline. The CDR3 loop spans 17 amino acids. The trim removed 2 bases at V and 8 bases at J, leaving 12 bases unmatched. In DNA form, the CDR3 reads TGTGCCAGCAGTGAACCCCAGCGGGGGGGCCCTGGGGATGAGCAGTTCTTC. It specifies CASSEPQRGGPGDEQFF.

The chain joins TRBV7-3 to TRBJ2-5; 7 positions agree with TRBD2. Per germline, CDR1 SGHTA and CDR2 FQGTGA. V trimming: 3 bases; J trimming: 5 bases; junction bases outside the gene matches: 9. This CDR3 has 15 amino acids. The CDR3 spells CASSFQAGPRETQYF. The CDR3 nucleotides are TGTGCCAGCAGCTTCCAAGCGGGGCCGAGGGAGACCCAGTACTTC.

This clone appeared a single time. The gene calls are TRBV28 and TRBJ2-7, with D possibly TRBD1 on 5 matching bases. Trimming took off 6 bases at V and 0 bases at J, with 9 bases between the two ends. Germline assignment: CDR1 MDHEN and CDR2 SYDVKM. This CDR3 has 13 residues. CDR3 region: CASRTRASYEQYF. CDR3 in DNA: TGTGCCAGCAGAACCAGGGCCTCCTACGAGCAGTACTTC.

The chain employs TRBV25-1 and TRBJ2-4; 7 positions match TRBD2. This CDR3 is 13 amino acids long. V was clipped by 7 bases and J by 7 bases; unmatched bases: 7. The germline V gene encodes CDR1 MGHDK and CDR2 SYGVNS. The CDR3 coding sequence is TGTGCCAGCACCCCAACCGGGAGGAACATTCAGTACTTC. This gives the protein CASTPTGRNIQYF.